The clone carrying this T cell receptor beta chain was observed a few times. The antigen is not known. PCR amplification relied on 60 Vbeta primers (plus 13 Jbeta primers). In the authors' workflow: In a later analysis, of tens of millions of unique beta chains, about 10 million appeared in at least two donors. The repertoire was sequenced with immunoSEQ multiplex PCR; TCRdb's copy has only in-frame clones and lacks some. The V and J calls and the clone size are those of that table, but D and trimming were determined from the DNA. The sample consists of approximately 86,000 clones, roughly 70% of them appearing once. V was clipped by 3 bases and J by 3 bases, with 5 bases between them. The CDR3 loop spans 12 amino acids. Germline lookup yields CDR1 SEHNR and CDR2 FQNEAQ (reference sequence). This entry comes from a study of cytomegalovirus exposure and HLA in healthy donors. Study-wide points: Among TCR beta chains, those listed as cytomegalovirus-associated numbered around 180.

Those who donated were healthy bone marrow donors. Sequencing was carried out using PBMCs. The chain carries TRBV7-9 and TRBJ1-2; no definite D call. This clonotype was sampled from a man aged 35-49 years in good health and CMV-seronegative. The CDR3 DNA is TGTGCCAGCAGCTTGTTAGACTATGGCTACACCTTC. Translated, it gives CASSLLDYGYTF. Based on the CDR3 plus reference TRBV7-9 and TRBJ1-2, the full variable domain is DTGVSQNPRHKITKRGQNVTFRCDPISEHNRLYWYRQTLGQGPEFLTYFQNEAQLEKSRLLSDRFSAERPKGSFSTLEIQRTEQGDSAMYLCASSLLDYGYTFGSGTRLTVV.